The source of this T cell receptor (beta chain) is a study of T cells in tuberculosis. Whole-study findings and limits: Shorter CDR3-alpha in active tuberculosis partly drove smaller distances. Active tuberculosis TCR-alpha repertoires lay closer to GMM-specific TCRs than IGRA-negative controls, suggesting clonal expansion. A GMM-specific repertoire classifier reached 75% to 90% accuracy, AUROC about 0.87.

CDR1 SGHDT and CDR2 YYEEEE come from the germline V gene. The CDR3 spans 17 residues. The V and J ends lost 1 base and 0 bases respectively, with 14 bases between them. Repertoires were generated with immunoSEQ multiplex PCR, while TCRdb's copy carries only in-frame clones and drops some. The data show around 10,000 clones, with approximately 94% seen just once and around 13% held by the top ten. Worth noting for this clone: The antigen is not known.

This receptor was obtained from an adult with tuberculosis. Sequenced material: PBMCs. This chain links TRBV5-6 with TRBJ2-1; TRBD1 might be the D (5 bases). The chain's CDR3 is CASSLITRVSSYNEQFF. The CDR3 DNA follows: TGTGCCAGCAGCTTGATTACCAGGGTGAGCTCCTACAATGAGCAGTTCTTC.